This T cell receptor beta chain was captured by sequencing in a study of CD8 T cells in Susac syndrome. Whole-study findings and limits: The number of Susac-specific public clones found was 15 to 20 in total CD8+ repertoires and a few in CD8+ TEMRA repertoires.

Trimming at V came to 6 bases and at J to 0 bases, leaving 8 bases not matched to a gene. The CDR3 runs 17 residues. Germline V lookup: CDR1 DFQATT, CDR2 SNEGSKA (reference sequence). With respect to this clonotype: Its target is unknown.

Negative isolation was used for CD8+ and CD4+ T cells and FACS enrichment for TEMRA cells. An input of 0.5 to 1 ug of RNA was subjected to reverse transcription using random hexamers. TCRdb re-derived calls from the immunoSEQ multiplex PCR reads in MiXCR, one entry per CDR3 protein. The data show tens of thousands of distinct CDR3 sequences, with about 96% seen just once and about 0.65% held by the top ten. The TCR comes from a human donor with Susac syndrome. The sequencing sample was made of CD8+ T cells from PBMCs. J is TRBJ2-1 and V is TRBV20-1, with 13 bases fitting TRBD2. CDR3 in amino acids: CSAEGTSGVSSYNEQFF. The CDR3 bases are TGCAGTGCCGAAGGGACTAGCGGGGTAAGCTCCTACAATGAGCAGTTCTTC.